This T cell receptor (beta chain) was captured by sequencing in a study of CD8+CD57+ T cells in acquired aplastic anemia. The germline gives CDR1 DFQATT, CDR2 SNEGSKA (reference sequence). This CDR3 has 11 amino acids. With 2 bases removed from V and 3 bases from J, the gap between germline ends came to 4 bases. TCR beta VDJ combinations and CDR3 sequences were profiled from genomic DNA. From the reads, TCRdb called clonotypes with MiXCR, one entry per CDR3 protein. This sample has about 190,000 distinct CDR3 sequences; about three fifths occur once, and the top ten carry under 60%. This clonotype was sampled from a human donor with severe aplastic anemia or a healthy control (not recorded which). The genes are TRBV20-1 and TRBJ1-1; no definite D call. The sample consisted of sorted CD4+, CD8+, or CD8+CD57+ T cells (not recorded which) from PBMCs. The CDR3 nucleotides are TGCAGTGCTAGACCTTACACTGAAGCTTTCTTT. Residues: CSARPYTEAFF.